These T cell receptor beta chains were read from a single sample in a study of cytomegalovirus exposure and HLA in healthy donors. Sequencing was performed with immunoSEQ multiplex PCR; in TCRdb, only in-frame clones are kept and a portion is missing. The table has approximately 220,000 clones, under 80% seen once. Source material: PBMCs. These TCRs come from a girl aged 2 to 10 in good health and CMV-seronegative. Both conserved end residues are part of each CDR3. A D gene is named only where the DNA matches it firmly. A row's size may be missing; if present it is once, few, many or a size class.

DNA: TGTGCCAGCAGTGCGGGAATTACTAACTATGGCTACACCTTC; CDR3: CASSAGITNYGYTF; J: TRBJ1-2; size: few; V: TRBV28; D: NA
DNA: TGTGCCTGGAGTCTCGCCGAGGAAGCTTTCTTT; CDR3: CAWSLAEEAFF; J: TRBJ1-1; size: NA; V: TRBV30; D: NA
DNA: TGTGCCTGGATGAGTCTTACCTACGAGCAGTACTTC; CDR3: CAWMSLTYEQYF; J: TRBJ2-7; size: few; V: TRBV30; D: NA
DNA: TGTGCCAGCAGTGAACGTCGGGGCAATCAGCCCCAGCATTTT; CDR3: CASSERRGNQPQHF; J: TRBJ1-5; size: NA; V: TRBV6-1; D: NA
DNA: TGTGCCAGCAGCTTGGACAGGGGAAGTTTGAGGTACAATGAGCAGTTCTTC; CDR3: CASSLDRGSLRYNEQFF; J: TRBJ2-1; size: NA; V: TRBV5-6; D: TRBD1
DNA: TGTGCCAGCAGCGACGGGGTCTCCTACGAGCAGTACTTC; CDR3: CASSDGVSYEQYF; J: TRBJ2-7; size: NA; V: TRBV7-6; D: NA
DNA: TGTGCCATCCGGGCCAGGGGGCTAAGCTCCTACGAGCAGTACTTC; CDR3: CAIRARGLSSYEQYF; J: TRBJ2-7; size: NA; V: TRBV27; D: TRBD1
DNA: TGTGCCAGCAGCAAACCACCGGGACTAGCCGCTTACAATGAGCAGTTCTTC; CDR3: CASSKPPGLAAYNEQFF; J: TRBJ2-1; size: once; V: TRBV21-1; D: NA
DNA: TGTGCCTGGGCCAATAGCGGGAATGAGCAGTTCTTC; CDR3: CAWANSGNEQFF; J: TRBJ2-1; size: few; V: TRBV30; D: TRBD2
DNA: TGTGCCAGCAGCTCAGCCCGGACAGCAGGCCGCACTGAAGCTTTCTTT; CDR3: CASSSARTAGRTEAFF; J: TRBJ1-1; size: NA; V: TRBV7-9; D: NA
DNA: TGTGCCAGCAGTCGCGGGGGGCCGGACGAGCAGTACTTC; CDR3: CASSRGGPDEQYF; J: TRBJ2-7; size: NA; V: TRBV25-1; D: TRBD2
DNA: TGTGCCAGCAGCTTAGTTCAGGGTCCCCAGCATTTT; CDR3: CASSLVQGPQHF; J: TRBJ1-5; size: once; V: TRBV7-9; D: NA
DNA: TGTGCCAGCAGTTTTTCGGCGGGAGGGCTATATGAGCAGTTCTTC; CDR3: CASSFSAGGLYEQFF; J: TRBJ2-1; size: few; V: TRBV27; D: TRBD2
DNA: TGTGCCAGCAGCCCTCAAGGGGGGGCGAAATCTAATGAAAAACTGTTTTTT; CDR3: CASSPQGGAKSNEKLFF; J: TRBJ1-4; size: NA; V: TRBV7-3; D: NA
DNA: TGTGCCAGCAGCTTAGTCTTCGGGACTAGCGGGGCCCAAGAGACCCAGTACTTC; CDR3: CASSLVFGTSGAQETQYF; J: TRBJ2-5; size: NA; V: TRBV11-1; D: TRBD2
DNA: TGTGCCAGCAGTGATGGACAGAACACTGAAGCTTTCTTT; CDR3: CASSDGQNTEAFF; J: TRBJ1-1; size: NA; V: TRBV6-1; D: NA
DNA: TGTGCCAGCAGCTGGCAGGGCGGTGAAAAACTGTTTTTT; CDR3: CASSWQGGEKLFF; J: TRBJ1-4; size: few; V: TRBV5-4; D: NA
DNA: TGTGCCAGCAGCGGCGGACAGGGGATTGATACGCAGTATTTT; CDR3: CASSGGQGIDTQYF; J: TRBJ2-3; size: few; V: TRBV7-9; D: TRBD1
DNA: TGTGCCAGTAGTATCCGGGAAAAACTGTTTTTT; CDR3: CASSIREKLFF; J: TRBJ1-4; size: once; V: TRBV19; D: NA
DNA: TGTGCCACCAGCGCCGACCAACTAGCGGTTCAAGAGACCCAGTACTTC; CDR3: CATSADQLAVQETQYF; J: TRBJ2-5; size: few; V: TRBV15; D: TRBD2
DNA: TGTGCCAGCAGCTATGGGACAGGGCTGGTGGAGACCCAGTACTTC; CDR3: CASSYGTGLVETQYF; J: TRBJ2-5; size: NA; V: TRBV7-9; D: TRBD1
DNA: TGTGCCAGCGATTGGACAGGCGAGCCCCAGCATTTT; CDR3: CASDWTGEPQHF; J: TRBJ1-5; size: NA; V: TRBV21-1; D: NA
DNA: TGTGCCAGCAGCCGCTCCGACGCCCGGGACAGGGTATTTATGACTGAAGCTTTCTTT; CDR3: CASSRSDARDRVFMTEAFF; J: TRBJ1-1; size: NA; V: TRBV5-5; D: TRBD1
DNA: TGTGCCAGCAGTTTATGGGGACAGGGGCCAAAGACCCAGTACTTC; CDR3: CASSLWGQGPKTQYF; J: TRBJ2-5; size: NA; V: TRBV27; D: TRBD1
DNA: TGTGCCAGCAGCTTAGGTGGCGACAGGCCCCGAGATACGCAGTATTTT; CDR3: CASSLGGDRPRDTQYF; J: TRBJ2-3; size: NA; V: TRBV7-9; D: NA
DNA: TGCGCCAGCAGCCGCTCTCCAGGCAGCTCCTACGAGCAGTACTTC; CDR3: CASSRSPGSSYEQYF; J: TRBJ2-7; size: NA; V: TRBV4-1; D: NA
DNA: TGCGCCAGCAGCAAAGGACAGGGAGGGTACTATGGCTACACCTTC; CDR3: CASSKGQGGYYGYTF; J: TRBJ1-2; size: NA; V: TRBV5-1; D: TRBD1
DNA: TGTGCTAGTGGGACAGGGCTGAACACTGAAGCTTTCTTT; CDR3: CASGTGLNTEAFF; J: TRBJ1-1; size: few; V: TRBV12-5; D: TRBD1
DNA: TGCGCCAGCAGCTTGGCCGTTCGGGTAAACAATGAGCAGTTCTTC; CDR3: CASSLAVRVNNEQFF; J: TRBJ2-1; size: few; V: TRBV5-1; D: NA
DNA: TGTGCCATCAGCCCCGGACAGGTGCTTAATCAGCCCCAGCATTTT; CDR3: CAISPGQVLNQPQHF; J: TRBJ1-5; size: NA; V: TRBV10-3; D: TRBD1
DNA: TGTGCCAGCAGTGAAGCCCGTGGGGGGACGGGTGCTTCACCCCTCCACTTT; CDR3: CASSEARGGTGASPLHF; J: TRBJ1-6; size: NA; V: TRBV6-1; D: NA
DNA: TGTGCCAGCAGCCCCATATGGGCAGATGGGGCCAACGTCCTGACTTTC; CDR3: CASSPIWADGANVLTF; J: TRBJ2-6; size: NA; V: TRBV6-7; D: NA
DNA: TGTGCCAGCAGCTTGCCCAACAGCGGGAGCGGCGAGACCCAGTACTTC; CDR3: CASSLPNSGSGETQYF; J: TRBJ2-5; size: NA; V: TRBV5-6; D: TRBD2
DNA: TGTGCCAGCAGGCTGGAGATTCAAGAGACCCAGTACTTC; CDR3: CASRLEIQETQYF; J: TRBJ2-5; size: NA; V: TRBV2; D: NA
DNA: TGTGCCAGCAGCCGAGACCTCAGGGGCGCTGAAGCTTTCTTT; CDR3: CASSRDLRGAEAFF; J: TRBJ1-1; size: NA; V: TRBV6-5; D: NA
DNA: TGTGCCAGTAGGCAGGGAACTGGAAACACCATATATTTT; CDR3: CASRQGTGNTIYF; J: TRBJ1-3; size: NA; V: TRBV19; D: NA
DNA: TGTGCCAGTTCCCCTCGGACAGACAGCAACTATGGCTACACCTTC; CDR3: CASSPRTDSNYGYTF; J: TRBJ1-2; size: NA; V: TRBV7-6; D: NA
DNA: TGTGCCAGCAGTTACGGGCGGGCAGGTGAAAAACTGTTTTTT; CDR3: CASSYGRAGEKLFF; J: TRBJ1-4; size: NA; V: TRBV6-5; D: NA
DNA: TGTGCCAGCAGCTTGGTAGTGGCGGGAGCAGATACGCAGTATTTT; CDR3: CASSLVVAGADTQYF; J: TRBJ2-3; size: NA; V: TRBV5-4; D: TRBD2
DNA: TGTGCCAGCAGCTTATCCAGACAGGGTGCTAACTATGGCTACACCTTC; CDR3: CASSLSRQGANYGYTF; J: TRBJ1-2; size: NA; V: TRBV7-9; D: TRBD1
DNA: TGTGCCAGCAGCTTGGTGAACCCGGATAATTCACCCCTCCACTTT; CDR3: CASSLVNPDNSPLHF; J: TRBJ1-6; size: NA; V: TRBV7-9; D: NA
DNA: TGTGCCAGCAGCTTAGATTATAGGGGGATCGAGCAGTACTTC; CDR3: CASSLDYRGIEQYF; J: TRBJ2-7; size: NA; V: TRBV7-6; D: NA
DNA: TGTGCCAGCAGTGTAGGGGCCCACACTGAAGCTTTCTTT; CDR3: CASSVGAHTEAFF; J: TRBJ1-1; size: few; V: TRBV6-4; D: NA
DNA: TGCAGCGTTGCAGGACAGGCGAACACTGAAGCTTTCTTT; CDR3: CSVAGQANTEAFF; J: TRBJ1-1; size: NA; V: TRBV29-1; D: TRBD1
DNA: TGTGCCAGTAAATTTCAGGGATTGGGACCCCTCCACTTT; CDR3: CASKFQGLGPLHF; J: TRBJ1-6; size: NA; V: TRBV19; D: NA
DNA: TGTGCCAGCAGTTTATTGGGCGGGAGCTTCCACGAGCAGTACTTC; CDR3: CASSLLGGSFHEQYF; J: TRBJ2-7; size: NA; V: TRBV27; D: TRBD2